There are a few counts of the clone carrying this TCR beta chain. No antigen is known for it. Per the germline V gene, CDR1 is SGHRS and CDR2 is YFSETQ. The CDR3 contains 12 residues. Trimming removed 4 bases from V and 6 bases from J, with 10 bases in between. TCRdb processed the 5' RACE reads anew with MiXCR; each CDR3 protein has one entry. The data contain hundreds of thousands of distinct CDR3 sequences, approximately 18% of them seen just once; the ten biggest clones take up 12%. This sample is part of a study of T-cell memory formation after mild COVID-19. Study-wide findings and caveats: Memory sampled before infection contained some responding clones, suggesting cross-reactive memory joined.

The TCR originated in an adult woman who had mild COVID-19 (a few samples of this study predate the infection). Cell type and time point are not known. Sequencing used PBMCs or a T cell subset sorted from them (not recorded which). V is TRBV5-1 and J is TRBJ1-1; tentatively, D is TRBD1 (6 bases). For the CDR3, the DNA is TGCGCCAGCAGCGGGGGCTCTTCTGAAGCTTTCTTT. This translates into CASSGGSSEAFF.